The next 5 T cell receptor beta chains were all read from a single sample in a study of cytomegalovirus exposure and HLA in healthy donors. The PCR ran on 60 Vbeta and 13 Jbeta primers. Assay used: immunoSEQ multiplex PCR; TCRdb lists only in-frame clones, some missing. The sample gives roughly 100,000 clones, 83% of which show up once; under 6.5% is in the top ten. Source material: PBMCs. The origin of the receptors is a man in his late teens or twenties in good health and CMV-seronegative.

V is TRBV30 and J is TRBJ2-7; weak D call: TRBD2 (6 bases). The V end lost 7 bases, the J end lost 4 bases, and 20 bases lay between the germline ends. CDR3 size: 14 residues. The germline V gene has CDR1 GTSNPN and CDR2 SVGIG (reference sequence). The CDR3 sequence: CALSSGLGGYEQYF. The CDR3 nucleotides are TGTGCCTTAAGTTCGGGACTGGGAGGATACGAGCAGTACTTC.

The chain is built from TRBV5-1 and TRBJ2-3; 7 nucleotides align to TRBD2. From germline, CDR1 is SGHRS and CDR2 YFSETQ. The CDR3 has 14 amino acids. J gave up 3 bases and V 4 bases, and 5 bases lay outside the gene matches. This CDR3 is CASSGGRETDTQYF. DNA for the CDR3: TGCGCCAGCAGCGGCGGGAGAGAGACAGATACGCAGTATTTT.

The gene calls are TRBV13 and TRBJ2-5, with 14 nucleotides matching TRBD2. The CDR3 extends over 16 amino acids. Germline V gives CDR1 PRHDT, CDR2 FYEKMQ (reference sequence). With V trimmed by 1 base and J by 7 bases, 5 bases remained unmatched. The CDR3 DNA follows: TGTGCCAGCAGCTTAGAGGGGACTAGCGGGAGCGGGACCCAGTACTTC. As protein: CASSLEGTSGSGTQYF.

This chain links TRBV7-2 with TRBJ2-7; 9 bases agree with TRBD2. The CDR3 consists of 16 residues. Per the germline V gene, CDR1 is SGHTA and CDR2 is FQGNSA. V gave up 4 bases and J gave up 0 bases; unmatched junction bases: 7. The CDR3 region has the DNA TGTGCCAGCAGCTCTCTAGCGGGAATCCGCTCCTACGAGCAGTACTTC. Translating it yields CASSSLAGIRSYEQYF.

V gene TRBV21-1 combines with J gene TRBJ1-1; the D segment call TRBD1 is taken from the table without a DNA check. TRBV21-1 is classified as a pseudogene. There are 16 residues in the CDR3. CDR3 nucleotide sequence: TGTGCCAGCAGCAAAGATTTGGGACAGGGGTTTGTCGAAGCTTTCTTT. It codes for CASSKDLGQGFVEAFF.